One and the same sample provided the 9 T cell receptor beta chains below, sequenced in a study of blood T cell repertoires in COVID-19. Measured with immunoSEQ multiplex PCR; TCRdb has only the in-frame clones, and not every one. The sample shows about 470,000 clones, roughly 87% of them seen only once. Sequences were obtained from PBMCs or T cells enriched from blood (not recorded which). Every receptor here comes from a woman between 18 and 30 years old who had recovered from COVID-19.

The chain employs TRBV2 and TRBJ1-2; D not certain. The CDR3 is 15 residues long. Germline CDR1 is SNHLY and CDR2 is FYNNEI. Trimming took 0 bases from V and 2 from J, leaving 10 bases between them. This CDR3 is CASSEARAVNYGYTF. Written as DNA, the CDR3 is TGTGCCAGCAGTGAAGCGCGGGCAGTCAACTATGGCTACACCTTC.

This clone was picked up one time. The DNA of the CDR3 is TGCGCCAGCAGCTTGGCGGGGGGAGGGGACAAGGGCACAGATACGCAGTATTTT. Translation: CASSLAGGGDKGTDTQYF. The rearrangement links TRBV5-1 to TRBJ2-3; D may be TRBD2 (7 bases). The CDR3 is 18 amino acids. CDR1 is SGHRS and CDR2 is YFSETQ in the germline V gene. V lost 0 bases and J 1 base, leaving 18 bases between the germline ends. Together with reference TRBV5-1 and TRBJ2-3, the CDR3 gives the full variable domain: KAGVTQTPRYLIKTRGQQVTLSCSPISGHRSVSWYQQTPGQGLQFLFEYFSETQRNKGNFPGRFSGRQFSNSRSEMNVSTLELGDSALYLCASSLAGGGDKGTDTQYFGPGTRLTVL.

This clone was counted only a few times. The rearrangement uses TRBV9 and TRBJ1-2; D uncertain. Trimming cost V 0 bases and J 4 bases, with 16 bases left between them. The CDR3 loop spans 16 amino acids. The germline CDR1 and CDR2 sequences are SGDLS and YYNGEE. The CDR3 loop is CASSVDRGLNGYGYTF. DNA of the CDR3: TGTGCCAGCAGCGTAGACCGGGGATTAAACGGCTATGGCTACACCTTC.

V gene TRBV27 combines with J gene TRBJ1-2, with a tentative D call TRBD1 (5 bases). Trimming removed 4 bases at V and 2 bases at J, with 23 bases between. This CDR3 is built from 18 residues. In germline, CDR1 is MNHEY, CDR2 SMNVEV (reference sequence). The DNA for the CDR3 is TGTGCCAGCAGTTCCCTACGACTTGACAGCGGGAAGAACTATGGCTACACCTTC. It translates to CASSSLRLDSGKNYGYTF.

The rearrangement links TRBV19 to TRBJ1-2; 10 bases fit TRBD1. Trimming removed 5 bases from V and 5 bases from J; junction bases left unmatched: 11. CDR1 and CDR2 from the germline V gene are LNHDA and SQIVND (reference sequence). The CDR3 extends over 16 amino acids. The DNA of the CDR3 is TGTGCCAGTAGTCGACAGGGGGGACAGGGGATATATGGCTACACCTTC. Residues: CASSRQGGQGIYGYTF.

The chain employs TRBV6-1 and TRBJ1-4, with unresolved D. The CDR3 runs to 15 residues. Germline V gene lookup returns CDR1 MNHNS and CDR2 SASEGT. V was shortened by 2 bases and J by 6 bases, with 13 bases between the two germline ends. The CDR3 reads CASSESRHRDEKLFF. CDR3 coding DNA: TGTGCCAGCAGTGAAAGTCGACACCGAGATGAAAAACTGTTTTTT.

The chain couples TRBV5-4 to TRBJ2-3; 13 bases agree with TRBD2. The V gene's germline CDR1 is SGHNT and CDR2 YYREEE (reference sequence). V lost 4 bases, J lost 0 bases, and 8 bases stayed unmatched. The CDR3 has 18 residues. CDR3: CASSPTGTSGASTDTQYF. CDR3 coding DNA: TGTGCCAGCAGCCCGACCGGGACTAGCGGGGCTAGCACAGATACGCAGTATTTT.

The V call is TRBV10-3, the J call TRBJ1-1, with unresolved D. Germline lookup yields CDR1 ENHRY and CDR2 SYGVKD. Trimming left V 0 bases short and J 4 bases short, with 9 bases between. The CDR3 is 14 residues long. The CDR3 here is CAISESTESTEAFF. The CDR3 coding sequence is TGTGCCATCAGTGAGTCAACCGAGAGCACTGAAGCTTTCTTT.

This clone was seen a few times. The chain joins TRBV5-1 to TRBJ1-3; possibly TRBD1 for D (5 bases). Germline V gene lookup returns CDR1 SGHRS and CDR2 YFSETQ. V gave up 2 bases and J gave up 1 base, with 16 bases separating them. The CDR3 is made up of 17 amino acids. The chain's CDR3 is CASSFYGRAGSGNTIYF. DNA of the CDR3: TGCGCCAGCAGCTTTTATGGCAGGGCTGGGTCTGGAAACACCATATATTTT.